What follows are 16 T cell receptor beta chains derived from one specimen sequenced in a study of shared clonotypes between healthy human individuals. Some clones are missing from TCRdb's copy, which holds only in-frame ones; the method was immunoSEQ multiplex PCR. The sample holds about 340,000 clones, around four fifths seen once. The sequencing sample was made of memory CD4+ T cells sorted from blood. As for subset: CD45RA-negative fraction. These receptors were collected from a man aged 25-40 years in good health.

This chain links TRBV18 with TRBJ1-1, with TRBD1 matching over 8 bases. The CDR3 extends over 15 amino acids. J gave up 3 bases and V 5 bases, and 8 bases lay outside the gene matches. CDR1 KGHSH and CDR2 LQKENI come from the germline V gene. The DNA of the CDR3 is TGTGCCAGCTCAACTGGGACAGGCGATGACACTGAAGCTTTCTTT. Residues: CASSTGTGDDTEAFF. Filled out from reference TRBV18 and TRBJ1-1, the complete variable domain reads NAGVMQNPRHLVRRRGQEARLRCSPMKGHSHVYWYRQLPEEGLKFMVYLQKENIIDESGMPKERFSAEFPKEGPSILRIQQVVRGDSAAYFCASSTGTGDDTEAFFGQGTRLTVV.

The genes are TRBV5-4 and TRBJ2-5, with 8 bases lining up with TRBD2. CDR1 SGHNT and CDR2 YYREEE come from the germline V gene (reference sequence). The CDR3 consists of 16 residues. The J segment lost 4 bases and the V segment lost 2 bases, leaving 10 bases of the junction unmatched. This chain's CDR3 is CASSLTSGSFGETQYF. The CDR3 nucleotides are TGTGCCAGCAGCTTAACGAGCGGGAGTTTCGGAGAGACCCAGTACTTC. Full variable domain (missing parts from reference TRBV5-4 and TRBJ2-5): ETGVTQSPTHLIKTRGQQVTLRCSSQSGHNTVSWYQQALGQGPQFIFQYYREEENGRGNFPPRFSGLQFPNYSSELNVNALELDDSALYLCASSLTSGSFGETQYFGPGTRLLVL.

The chain employs TRBV2 and TRBJ2-1; D is ambiguous. The CDR3 sequence is 16 residues long. Germline V gene sequence: CDR1 SNHLY, CDR2 FYNNEI. V shed 6 bases and J shed 0 bases, with 15 bases lying between them. The CDR3 DNA sequence: TGTGCCAGCAGCGCTAGAGGCACGAGCTCCTACAATGAGCAGTTCTTC. Its protein product is CASSARGTSSYNEQFF.

The V gene is TRBV11-1, the J gene TRBJ1-3; 8 bases match TRBD1. The germline gives CDR1 SGHAT, CDR2 FQDESV (reference sequence). Trimming took 5 bases from V and 3 from J; bases not matched to a gene: 6. CDR3 length: 15 residues. CDR3 in amino acids: CASSPDRADGNTIYF. The CDR3 bases are TGTGCCAGCAGCCCGGACAGGGCCGATGGAAACACCATATATTTT.

The genes are TRBV21-1 and TRBJ2-6. TRBV21-1 is recorded as a pseudogene. This CDR3 has 24 amino acids. This chain's CDR3 is CASSKEGRLPGNCCRPSGANVLTF. Here the CDR3 DNA reads TGTGCCAGCAGCAAAGAAGGTCGGCTTCCCGGAAATTGCTGCCGTCCCTCTGGGGCCAACGTCCTGACTTTC.

The rearrangement joins TRBV18 to TRBJ1-3; D is unclear. Germline V gene data show CDR1 as KGHSH and CDR2 as LQKENI. Trimming removed 4 bases at V and 0 bases at J, with 16 bases between. The CDR3 consists of 17 residues. The CDR3 DNA is TGTGCCAGCTCACTTGGCCTGGCCCCGAGCTCTGGAAACACCATATATTTT. As protein: CASSLGLAPSSGNTIYF.

The chain is built from TRBV27 and TRBJ2-7; D gene unclear. Trimming removed 5 bases at V and 7 bases at J, with 12 bases between. The germline gives CDR1 MNHEY, CDR2 SMNVEV (reference sequence). The CDR3 runs to 12 residues. The CDR3 loop reads CASSRPFLEQYF. The CDR3, as DNA: TGTGCCAGCAGTAGACCTTTTTTGGAGCAGTACTTC.

This CDR3 is CASSRQGIVALELFF. The DNA of the CDR3 is TGTGCCAGCAGTCGACAGGGGATAGTGGCCCTTGAACTGTTTTTT. The genes are TRBV2 and TRBJ1-4; 8 nucleotides align to TRBD1. V dropped 5 bases and J dropped 12; count of bases not matched to a gene: 14. The CDR3 runs 15 residues. CDR1 is SNHLY, CDR2 FYNNEI, per germline.

The chain joins TRBV18 to TRBJ1-3; D is unclear. Germline-derived CDR1 and CDR2 are KGHSH and LQKENI. V dropped 4 bases and J dropped 0 bases, with 10 bases sitting between them. CDR3 length equals 15 residues. CDR3 sequence: CASSHDRHSGNTIYF. CDR3 bases: TGTGCCAGCTCACACGACCGACACTCTGGAAACACCATATATTTT.

There are many counts of this clone. Other DNA variants within this sample encode the same CDR3. The rearrangement uses TRBV28 and TRBJ1-4, with a weak D call TRBD1 (6 bases). V lost 5 bases and J lost 1, with 8 bases in between. This CDR3 is built from 14 residues. Germline V lookup: CDR1 MDHEN, CDR2 SYDVKM. CDR3 nucleotide sequence: TGTGCCAGCAGTCTAGGGGGAACTAATGAAAAACTGTTTTTT. It encodes CASSLGGTNEKLFF.

The chain couples TRBV18 to TRBJ2-6, with 7 bases aligning to TRBD2. V dropped 3 bases and J dropped 0; count of bases not matched to a gene: 14. This CDR3 comprises 20 residues. Germline V gene lookup returns CDR1 KGHSH and CDR2 LQKENI. The CDR3 spells CASSPLRLAAGSSGANVLTF. The CDR3 DNA reads as TGTGCCAGCTCACCCCTCCGACTAGCCGCGGGATCCTCTGGGGCCAACGTCCTGACTTTC.

The J gene is TRBJ2-3, the V gene TRBV7-2; 10 bases are a match to TRBD2. From germline, CDR1 is SGHTA and CDR2 FQGNSA. The CDR3 length is 14 residues. V dropped 5 bases and J dropped 7; count of bases not matched to a gene: 6. The CDR3 DNA sequence: TGTGCCAGCAGCCCCACACTAGCGGGGAATACGCAGTATTTT. This translates into CASSPTLAGNTQYF.

This chain links TRBV19 with TRBJ2-3, with TRBD2 identical over 8 bases. The CDR3 length is 17 residues. The V segment lost 3 bases and the J segment 1 base; nucleotides outside the gene matches: 9. The V gene's germline CDR1 is LNHDA and CDR2 SQIVND (reference sequence). The CDR3 sequence is CASSILPGGSGTDTQYF. The CDR3 DNA follows: TGTGCCAGTAGTATCCTACCGGGAGGGAGTGGCACAGATACGCAGTATTTT.

The chain carries TRBV7-3 and TRBJ2-2; 8 bases fit TRBD2. Germline lookup yields CDR1 SGHTA and CDR2 FQGTGA. After removal of 7 bases from V and 5 bases from J, the junction contained 12 bases not matched to a gene. CDR3 length equals 16 residues. The CDR3, as DNA: TGTGCCAGCACCCAAGGGGTTAGCGGGACAACCGGGGAGCTGTTTTTT. This codes for CASTQGVSGTTGELFF.

The chain employs TRBV28 and TRBJ2-1, with D possibly being TRBD1 (6 bases). V lost 7 bases to trimming and J lost 2 bases, with 9 bases between them. CDR1 is MDHEN, CDR2 SYDVKM, per germline. This CDR3 comprises 13 residues. The CDR3 here is CASIGGTYNEQFF. The DNA for the CDR3 is TGTGCCAGCATTGGGGGCACCTACAATGAGCAGTTCTTC.

This chain joins TRBV29-1 and TRBJ2-4, with D possibly matching TRBD1 (5 bases). The CDR3 loop spans 14 amino acids. V was trimmed by 0 bases and J by 2 bases, leaving 8 bases between them. Germline V lookup: CDR1 SQVTM, CDR2 ANQGSEA. The CDR3 is CSVEDRASKNIQYF. The CDR3 bases are TGCAGCGTTGAAGACAGGGCGTCCAAAAACATTCAGTACTTC.